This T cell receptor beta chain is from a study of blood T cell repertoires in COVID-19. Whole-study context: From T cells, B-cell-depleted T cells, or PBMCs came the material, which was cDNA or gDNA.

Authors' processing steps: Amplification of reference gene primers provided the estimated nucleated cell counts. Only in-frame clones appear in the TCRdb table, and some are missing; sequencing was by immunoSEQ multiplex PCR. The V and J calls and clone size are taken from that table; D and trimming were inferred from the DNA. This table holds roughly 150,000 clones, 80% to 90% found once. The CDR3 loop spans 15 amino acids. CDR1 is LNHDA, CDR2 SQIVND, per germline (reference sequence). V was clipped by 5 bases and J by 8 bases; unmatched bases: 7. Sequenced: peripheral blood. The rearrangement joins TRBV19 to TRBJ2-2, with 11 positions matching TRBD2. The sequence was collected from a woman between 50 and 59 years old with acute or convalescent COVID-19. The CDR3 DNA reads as TGTGCCAGTAGTGCGGGACTAGCGGAAGGGGGGGAGCTGTTTTTT. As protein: CASSAGLAEGGELFF. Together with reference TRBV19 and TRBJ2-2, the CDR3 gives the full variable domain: DGGITQSPKYLFRKEGQNVTLSCEQNLNHDAMYWYRQDPGQGLRLIYYSQIVNDFQKGDIAEGYSVSREKKESFPLTVTSAQKNPTAFYLCASSAGLAEGGELFFGEGSRLTVL.